The following is a T cell receptor (beta chain) sequence with its context. No antigen is known for it. It has no much larger one-base neighbor in the sample; base qualities were not kept. The germline V gene provides CDR1 MGHRA and CDR2 YSYEKL. V gives up 2 bases and J gives up 8 bases, and the segment between their germline ends measures 7 bases. From cysteine to phenylalanine, the CDR3 is 12 amino acids long. Only the CDR3 DNA is retained, 36 bases long and in frame from the first base. The sample's treatment or condition label, decoded: in vitro stimulation with specific CMV peptide epitopes to enrich CMV-specific T cells. The sequencer was an Illumina HiSeq 1500. Using fastp trimming at Q25 and MiXCR clonotype assembly, TCRdb reanalyzed the public sequencing data and kept in-frame beta chains. CDR3 protein duplicates are merged, each entry listing the most common genes and DNA. This sample has about a million distinct CDR3 sequences in its table, and roughly 31% of those were observed once. The biggest ten clones account for roughly 13% of the sample.

The data originate from a study of T cell repertoires in cytomegalovirus infection (dated 2019 in TCRdb). In terms of the full investigation: Peptide stimulations targeted recently identified HLA-C-restricted CMV epitopes, whose presentation resists viral immunomodulation, together with well-studied HLA-B-restricted epitopes. Donor HLA type was relevant to the analysis, because carriage of CMV infection together with the matching HLA type was indicated by public TCR beta signatures. Results and caveats for the whole study, not just this receptor: The ex vivo response was dominated by HLA-C-restricted CMV-specific TCR beta clonotypes, which also provided the single most frequent clonotype in two of eight donors. In both this cohort and an independent roughly 350-donor cohort, the cumulative frequency of public TCR beta family members distinguished carriers of CMV infection plus the relevant HLA type.

The input for sequencing was cultured CD8+ T cells from PBMCs, taken from culture after CMV antigen stimulation. Here the chain combines TRBV4-1 and TRBJ2-4; the D gene is not confidently resolved. The clonotype was recovered from a human donor in good health (CMV status not recorded). Some clones in this sample may be carry-over from other donors' samples. The DNA sequence follows: TGCGCCAGCAGCCAAAATGGGGACATTCAGTACTTC. It is translated as CASSQNGDIQYF.